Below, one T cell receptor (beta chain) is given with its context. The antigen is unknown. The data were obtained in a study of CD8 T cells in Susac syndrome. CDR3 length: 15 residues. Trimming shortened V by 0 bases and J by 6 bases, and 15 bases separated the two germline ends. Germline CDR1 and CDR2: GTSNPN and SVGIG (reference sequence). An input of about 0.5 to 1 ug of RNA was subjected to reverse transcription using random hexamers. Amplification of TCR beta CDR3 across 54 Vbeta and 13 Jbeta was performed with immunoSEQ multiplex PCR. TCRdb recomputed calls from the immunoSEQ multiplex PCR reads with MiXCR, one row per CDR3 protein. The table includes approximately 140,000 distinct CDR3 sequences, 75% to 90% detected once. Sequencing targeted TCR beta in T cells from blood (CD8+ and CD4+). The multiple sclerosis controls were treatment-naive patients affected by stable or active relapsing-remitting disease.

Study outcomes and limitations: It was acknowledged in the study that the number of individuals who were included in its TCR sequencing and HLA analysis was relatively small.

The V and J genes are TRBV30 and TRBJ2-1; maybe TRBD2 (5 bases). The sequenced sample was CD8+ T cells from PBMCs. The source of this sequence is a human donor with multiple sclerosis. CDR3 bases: TGTGCCTGGAGTGTACTTGCGGCGGGTCTCAATGAGCAGTTCTTC. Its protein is CAWSVLAAGLNEQFF. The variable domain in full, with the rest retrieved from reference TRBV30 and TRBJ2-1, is SQTIHQWPATLVQPVGSPLSLECTVEGTSNPNLYWYRQAAGRGLQLLFYSVGIGQISSEVPQNLSASRPQDRQFILSSKKLLLSDSGFYLCAWSVLAAGLNEQFFGPGTRLTVL.